This paragraph covers one TCR beta chain sequence. What it binds is not known. This sequence may be a read error, since a much larger clone differs from it by one base. Other nucleotide sequences in the sample specify the same CDR3. The sample comes from a study of shared clonotypes between healthy human individuals. Study-wide context: Ranging from 18 to 49 in age, donors were two women and three men. Findings and caveats of the study: Measured sharing among donors was expected to vary with sequencing depth.

Libraries were prepared by immunoSEQ multiplex PCR; TCRdb keeps only in-frame clonotypes and omits some of them. Seen here are some 2.1 million clones, roughly 96% observed once, and the top ten hold 0.13%. Sequencing was done on a sample of naive CD4+ T cells sorted from blood. Sample subset: CD45RA+ positively selected. The clonotype was recovered from a man aged 18-30 years in good health.

CDR3 sequence (DNA): TGTGCCAGTAGTATGGGGACCGGGGAGCTGTTTTTT. Its translation is CASSMGTGELFF. The rearrangement links TRBV19 to TRBJ2-2, with unresolved D. V lost 3 bases and J 5 bases, leaving 4 bases between the germline ends. The CDR3 spans 12 residues. CDR1 and CDR2 (germline): LNHDA, SQIVND (reference sequence).